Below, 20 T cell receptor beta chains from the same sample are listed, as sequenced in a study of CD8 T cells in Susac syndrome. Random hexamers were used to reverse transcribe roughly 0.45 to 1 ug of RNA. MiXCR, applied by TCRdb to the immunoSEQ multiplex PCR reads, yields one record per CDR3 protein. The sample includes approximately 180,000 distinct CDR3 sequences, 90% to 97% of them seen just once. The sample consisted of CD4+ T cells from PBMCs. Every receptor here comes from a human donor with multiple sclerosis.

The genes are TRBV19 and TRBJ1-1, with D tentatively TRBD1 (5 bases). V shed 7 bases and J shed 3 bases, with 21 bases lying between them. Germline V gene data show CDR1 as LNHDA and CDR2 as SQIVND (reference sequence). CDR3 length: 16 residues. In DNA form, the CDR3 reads TGTGCCAGTATCGTCAGACGGGGCGCGGGGGACACTGAAGCTTTCTTT. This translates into CASIVRRGAGDTEAFF.

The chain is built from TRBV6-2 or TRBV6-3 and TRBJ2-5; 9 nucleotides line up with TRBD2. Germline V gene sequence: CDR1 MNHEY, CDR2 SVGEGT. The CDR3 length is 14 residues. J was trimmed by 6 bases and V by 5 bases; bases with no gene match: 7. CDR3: CASSHSGGAQTQYF. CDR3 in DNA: TGTGCCAGCAGTCATAGCGGGGGAGCGCAGACCCAGTACTTC.

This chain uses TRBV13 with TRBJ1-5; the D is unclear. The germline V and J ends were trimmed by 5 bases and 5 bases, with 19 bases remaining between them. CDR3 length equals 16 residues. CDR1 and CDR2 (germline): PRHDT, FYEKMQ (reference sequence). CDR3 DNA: TGTGCCAGCAGCCCTTCTAGGTCCCGATCTCATCAGCCCCAGCATTTT. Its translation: CASSPSRSRSHQPQHF.

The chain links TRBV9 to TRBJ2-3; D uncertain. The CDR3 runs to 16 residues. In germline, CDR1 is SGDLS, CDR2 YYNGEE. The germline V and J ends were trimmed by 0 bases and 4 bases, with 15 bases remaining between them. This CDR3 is CASSVATGIRADTQYF. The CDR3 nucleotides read TGTGCCAGCAGCGTAGCTACGGGTATAAGGGCAGATACGCAGTATTTT.

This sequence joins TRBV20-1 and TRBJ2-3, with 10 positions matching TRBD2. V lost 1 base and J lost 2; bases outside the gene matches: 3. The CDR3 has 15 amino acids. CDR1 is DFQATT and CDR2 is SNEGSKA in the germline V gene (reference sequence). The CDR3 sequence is CSARASGGTTDTQYF. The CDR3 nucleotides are TGCAGTGCTAGAGCTAGCGGGGGAACCACAGATACGCAGTATTTT.

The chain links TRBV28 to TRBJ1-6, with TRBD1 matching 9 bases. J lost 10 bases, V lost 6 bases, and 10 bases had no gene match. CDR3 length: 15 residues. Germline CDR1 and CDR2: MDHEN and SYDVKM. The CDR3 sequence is CASSLQGASGSPLHF. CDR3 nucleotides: TGTGCCAGCAGCTTACAGGGGGCCTCGGGATCACCCCTCCACTTT.

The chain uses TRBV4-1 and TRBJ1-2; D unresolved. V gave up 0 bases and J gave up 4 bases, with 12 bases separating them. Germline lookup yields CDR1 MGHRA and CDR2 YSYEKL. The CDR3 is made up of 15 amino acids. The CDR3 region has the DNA TGCGCCAGCAGCCAAGAGCAGGTGGGCGTCTATGGCTACACCTTC. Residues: CASSQEQVGVYGYTF.

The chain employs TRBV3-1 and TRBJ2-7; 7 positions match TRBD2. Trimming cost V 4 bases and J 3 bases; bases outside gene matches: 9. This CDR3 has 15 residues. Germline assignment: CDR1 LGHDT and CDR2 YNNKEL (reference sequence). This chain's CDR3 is CASSLRTSRGYEQYF. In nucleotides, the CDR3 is TGTGCCAGCAGCCTTCGGACTAGTCGCGGCTACGAGCAGTACTTC.

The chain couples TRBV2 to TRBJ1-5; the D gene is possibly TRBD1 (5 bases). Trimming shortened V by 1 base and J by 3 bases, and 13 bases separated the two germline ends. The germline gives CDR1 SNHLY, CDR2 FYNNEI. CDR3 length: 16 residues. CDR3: CASSEGGRRDNQPQHF. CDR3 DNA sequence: TGTGCCAGCAGTGAAGGGGGCAGACGAGACAATCAGCCCCAGCATTTT. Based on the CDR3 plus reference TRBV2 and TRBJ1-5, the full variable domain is EPEVTQTPSHQVTQMGQEVILRCVPISNHLYFYWYRQILGQKVEFLVSFYNNEISEKSEIFDDQFSVERPDGSNFTLKIRSTKLEDSAMYFCASSEGGRRDNQPQHFGDGTRLSIL.

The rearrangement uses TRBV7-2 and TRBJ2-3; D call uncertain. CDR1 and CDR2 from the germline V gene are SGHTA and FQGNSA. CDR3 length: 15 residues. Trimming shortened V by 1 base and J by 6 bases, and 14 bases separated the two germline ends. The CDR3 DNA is TGTGCCAGCAGCTTAGAGTTCGTAGGCCCCGATACGCAGTATTTT. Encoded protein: CASSLEFVGPDTQYF.

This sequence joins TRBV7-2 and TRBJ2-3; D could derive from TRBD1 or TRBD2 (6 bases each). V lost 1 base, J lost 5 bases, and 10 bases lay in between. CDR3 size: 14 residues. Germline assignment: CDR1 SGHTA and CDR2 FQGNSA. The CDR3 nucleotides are TGTGCCAGCAGCTTAGTCGGGGGCGGAGATACGCAGTATTTT. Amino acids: CASSLVGGGDTQYF.

This chain's CDR3 is CASSRGTVGNQPQHF. CDR3 in DNA: TGTGCCAGCAGCCGTGGGACAGTTGGCAATCAGCCCCAGCATTTT. The chain carries TRBV6-2 or TRBV6-3 and TRBJ1-5; 7 nucleotides agree with TRBD1. Trimming took 6 bases from V and 2 from J; bases not matched to a gene: 7. The CDR3 consists of 15 residues. Germline CDR1 is MNHEY and CDR2 is SVGEGT.

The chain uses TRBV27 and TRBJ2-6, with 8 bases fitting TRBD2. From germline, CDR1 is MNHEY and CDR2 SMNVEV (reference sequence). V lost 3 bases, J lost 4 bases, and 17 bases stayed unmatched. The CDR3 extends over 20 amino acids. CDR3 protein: CASSFFAGGALATGANVLTF. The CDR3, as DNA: TGTGCCAGCAGTTTTTTCGCCGGGGGGGCGCTGGCTACCGGGGCCAACGTCCTGACTTTC.

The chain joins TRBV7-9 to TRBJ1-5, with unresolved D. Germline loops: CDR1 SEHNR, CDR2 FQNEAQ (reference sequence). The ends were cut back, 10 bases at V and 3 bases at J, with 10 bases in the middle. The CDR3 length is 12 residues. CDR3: CATGRNNQPQHF. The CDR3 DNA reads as TGTGCCACCGGCAGGAACAATCAGCCCCAGCATTTT.

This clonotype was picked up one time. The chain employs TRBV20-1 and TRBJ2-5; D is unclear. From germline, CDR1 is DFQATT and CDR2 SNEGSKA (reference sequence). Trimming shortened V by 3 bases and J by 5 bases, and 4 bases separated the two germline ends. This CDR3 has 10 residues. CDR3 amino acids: CSASHETQYF. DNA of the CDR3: TGCAGTGCTAGCCACGAGACCCAGTACTTC.

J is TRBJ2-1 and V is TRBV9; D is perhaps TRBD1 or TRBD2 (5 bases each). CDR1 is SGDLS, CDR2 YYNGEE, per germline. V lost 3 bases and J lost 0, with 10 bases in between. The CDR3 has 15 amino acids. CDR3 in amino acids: CASSGGSSSYNEQFF. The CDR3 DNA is TGTGCCAGCAGCGGGGGGTCGAGCTCCTACAATGAGCAGTTCTTC.

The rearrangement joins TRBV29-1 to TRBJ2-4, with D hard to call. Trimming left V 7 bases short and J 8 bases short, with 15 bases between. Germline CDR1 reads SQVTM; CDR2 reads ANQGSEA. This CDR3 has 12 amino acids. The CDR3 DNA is TGCAGCGCCACGTGGGGTGTGTACATTCAGTACTTC. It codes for CSATWGVYIQYF.

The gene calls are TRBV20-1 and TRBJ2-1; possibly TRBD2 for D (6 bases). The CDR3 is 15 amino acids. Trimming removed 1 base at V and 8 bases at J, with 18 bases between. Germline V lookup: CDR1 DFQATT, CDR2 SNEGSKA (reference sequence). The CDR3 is CSARGVRVGRYEQFF. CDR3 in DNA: TGCAGTGCTAGAGGTGTGAGGGTAGGGAGGTATGAGCAGTTCTTC.

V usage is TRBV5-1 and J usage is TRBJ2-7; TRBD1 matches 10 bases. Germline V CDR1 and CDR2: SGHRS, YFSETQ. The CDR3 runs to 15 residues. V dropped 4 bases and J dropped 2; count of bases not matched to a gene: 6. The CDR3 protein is CASSGDRGDTYEQYF. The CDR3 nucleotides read TGCGCCAGCAGCGGGGACAGGGGCGATACCTACGAGCAGTACTTC.

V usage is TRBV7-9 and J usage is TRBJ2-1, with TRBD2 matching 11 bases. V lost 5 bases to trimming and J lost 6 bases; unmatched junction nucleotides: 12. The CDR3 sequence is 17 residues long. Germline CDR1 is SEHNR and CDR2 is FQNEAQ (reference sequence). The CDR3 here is CASSPGGLLAGVNEQFF. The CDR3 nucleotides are TGTGCCAGCAGCCCCGGGGGGCTACTAGCGGGGGTCAATGAGCAGTTCTTC.